The source of this T cell receptor beta chain is a study of cytomegalovirus exposure and HLA in healthy donors. Trimming at V came to 4 bases and at J to 4 bases, leaving 4 bases not matched to a gene. Germline assignment: CDR1 MNHNY and CDR2 SVGAGI (reference sequence). CDR3 length equals 14 residues. PCR was performed using 60 Vbeta and 13 Jbeta primers. Assay used: immunoSEQ multiplex PCR; TCRdb lists only in-frame clones, some missing. The sample lists about 200,000 clones, roughly 80% occurring once. The chain combines TRBV6-6 with TRBJ1-5; 7 positions match TRBD1. The TCR sequence derives from a man between 25 and 39 years old in good health and CMV-seronegative. The specimen sequenced was PBMCs. In DNA, the CDR3 is TGTGCCAGCAGTTCCGGGACAGTTAATCAGCCCCAGCATTTT. Protein product: CASSSGTVNQPQHF.